This TCR beta chain was captured by sequencing in a study of shared T cell receptors in the human thymus. Generated by immunoSEQ multiplex PCR, the TCRdb table keeps only in-frame clones and is missing some. The repertoire has hundreds of thousands of clones, 75% to 80% of them found once; the top ten carry about 0.014%. V shed 10 bases and J 5 bases; nucleotides not matched to a gene: 18. The CDR3 has 16 amino acids. The germline CDR1 and CDR2 sequences are ENHRY and SYGVKD. The same sample was also studied in work on human thymus T cells. This second report adds: Obtained as resections during corrective heart surgery, the thymus tissue was then studied. Apparent bias marked the V and J gene usage of thymic and blood repertoires. Reports from related research described highly overlapping thymic repertoires among unrelated individuals.

This clonotype was obtained from a boy under two years old with a congenital heart defect. The chain carries TRBV10-3 and TRBJ2-7, with 9 nucleotides matching TRBD2. The sequencing sample was made of thymocytes. CDR3 amino acids: CATWGGRAAHTDEQYF. CDR3 sequence (DNA): TGTGCCACTTGGGGCGGGAGGGCCGCGCATACCGACGAGCAGTACTTC.